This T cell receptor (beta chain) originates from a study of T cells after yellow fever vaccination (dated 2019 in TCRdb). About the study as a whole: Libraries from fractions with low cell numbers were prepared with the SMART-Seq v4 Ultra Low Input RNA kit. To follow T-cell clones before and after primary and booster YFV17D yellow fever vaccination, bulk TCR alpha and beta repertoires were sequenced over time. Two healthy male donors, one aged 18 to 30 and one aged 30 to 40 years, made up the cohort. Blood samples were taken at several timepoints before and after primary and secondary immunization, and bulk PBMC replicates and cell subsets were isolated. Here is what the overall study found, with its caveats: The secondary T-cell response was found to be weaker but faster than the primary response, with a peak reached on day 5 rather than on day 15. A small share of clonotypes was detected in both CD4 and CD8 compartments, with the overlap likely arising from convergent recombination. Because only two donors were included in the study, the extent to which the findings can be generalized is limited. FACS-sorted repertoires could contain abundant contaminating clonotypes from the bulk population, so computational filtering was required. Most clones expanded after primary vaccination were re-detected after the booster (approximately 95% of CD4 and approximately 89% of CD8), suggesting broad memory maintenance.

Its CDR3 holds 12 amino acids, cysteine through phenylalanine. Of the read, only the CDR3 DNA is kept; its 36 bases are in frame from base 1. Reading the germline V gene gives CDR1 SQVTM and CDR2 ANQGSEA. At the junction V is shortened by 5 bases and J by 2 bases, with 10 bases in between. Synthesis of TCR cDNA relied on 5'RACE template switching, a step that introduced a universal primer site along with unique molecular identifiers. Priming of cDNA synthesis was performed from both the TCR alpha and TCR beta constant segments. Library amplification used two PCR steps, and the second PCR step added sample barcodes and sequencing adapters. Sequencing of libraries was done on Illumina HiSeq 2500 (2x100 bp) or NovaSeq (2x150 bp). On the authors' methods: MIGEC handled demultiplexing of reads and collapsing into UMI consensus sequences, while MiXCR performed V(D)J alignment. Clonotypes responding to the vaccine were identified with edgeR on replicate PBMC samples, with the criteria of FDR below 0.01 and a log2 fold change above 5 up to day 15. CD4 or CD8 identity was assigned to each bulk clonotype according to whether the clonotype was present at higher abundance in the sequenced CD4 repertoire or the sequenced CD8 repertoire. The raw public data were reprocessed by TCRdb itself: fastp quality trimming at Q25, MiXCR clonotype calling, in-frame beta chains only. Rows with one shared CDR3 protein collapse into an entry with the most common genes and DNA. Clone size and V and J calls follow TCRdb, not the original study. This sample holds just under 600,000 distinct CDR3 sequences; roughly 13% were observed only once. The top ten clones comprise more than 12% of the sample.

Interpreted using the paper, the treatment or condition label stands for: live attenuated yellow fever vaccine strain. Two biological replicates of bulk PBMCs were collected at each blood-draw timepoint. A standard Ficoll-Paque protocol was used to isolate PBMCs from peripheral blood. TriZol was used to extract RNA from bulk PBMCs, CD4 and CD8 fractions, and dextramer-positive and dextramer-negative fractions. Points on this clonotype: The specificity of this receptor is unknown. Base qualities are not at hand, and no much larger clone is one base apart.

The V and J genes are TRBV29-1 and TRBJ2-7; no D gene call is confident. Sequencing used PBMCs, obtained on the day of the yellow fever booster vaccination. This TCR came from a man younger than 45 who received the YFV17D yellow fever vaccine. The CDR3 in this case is CSVSSATYEQYF. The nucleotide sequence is TGCAGCGTTTCTTCAGCTACCTACGAGCAGTACTTC.